The 10 T cell receptor beta chains in this list originate from one sample, sequenced in a study of Tregs in tolerant kidney transplant recipients (dated by TCRdb to about 2019). Preparation of the library involved the immunoSEQ multiplex PCR assay. The immuneACCESS repertoire file appears here via TCRdb, limited to in-frame rearrangements. These files lack a portion of the clones; in checked studies, under half of the deficit traces to unresolved V genes, and the cause of the others is not known. This sample holds approximately 75,000 clones; 80% to 95% were observed only once. Jointly, the top ten make up approximately 0.35% of the sample. This specimen's time point label, per the study, means: blood sample drawn before combined kidney and bone marrow transplant. The sample here was Tregs from blood, taken before the transplant. These receptor sequences come from a human donor who received a combined kidney and bone marrow transplant.

The gene calls are TRBV6-1 and TRBJ2-7; a weak D match, TRBD1 (5 bases). The CDR3 runs to 11 residues. Germline V gives CDR1 MNHNS, CDR2 SASEGT. The V and J ends lost 8 bases and 2 bases respectively, with 7 bases between them. The CDR3 protein is CASDSPYEQYF. CDR3 coding DNA: TGTGCCAGCGACAGTCCCTACGAGCAGTACTTC.

This clone has only one observation. The V and J genes are TRBV5-6 and TRBJ2-7; 9 bases map to TRBD1. This CDR3 region has 15 residues. Per germline, CDR1 SGHDT and CDR2 YYEEEE. J was trimmed by 0 bases and V by 4 bases; bases with no gene match: 5. The CDR3 DNA is TGTGCCAGCAGCAGCGGGACAGGGCTCTCCTACGAGCAGTACTTC. It is translated as CASSSGTGLSYEQYF.

This clone was counted a few times. V and J are TRBV5-6 and TRBJ2-5, with 7 bases that match TRBD1. The germline V gene encodes CDR1 SGHDT and CDR2 YYEEEE. V shed 4 bases, J shed 5 bases, and the junction held 17 bases outside the gene matches. The CDR3 is made up of 17 amino acids. CDR3 sequence: CASSLPRLRGGLETQYF. The DNA for the CDR3 is TGTGCCAGCAGCCTGCCCCGACTCAGAGGGGGCCTGGAGACCCAGTACTTC.

The CDR3 region is CASSSVAGLGEQFF. The DNA for the CDR3 is TGCGCCAGCAGCTCTGTAGCGGGATTGGGTGAGCAGTTCTTC. V and J are TRBV5-1 and TRBJ2-1; 8 bases map to TRBD2. The ends lost 3 bases at V and 9 bases at J; junction bases unmatched: 8. CDR1 is SGHRS and CDR2 is YFSETQ in the germline V gene. CDR3 length: 14 residues.

This chain links TRBV4-3 with TRBJ2-7; a weak D match, TRBD2 (5 bases). Trimming pared 4 bases from V and 3 bases from J, leaving 13 bases between. The CDR3 totals 14 residues. Germline assignment: CDR1 LGHNA and CDR2 YSLEER. The CDR3 sequence: CASSPRETDYEQYF. CDR3 in DNA: TGCGCCAGCAGCCCTCGGGAAACCGACTACGAGCAGTACTTC.

In its sample, this clone was seen once. The J gene is TRBJ2-3, the V gene TRBV7-2, with TRBD2 identical over 7 bases. Per the germline V gene, CDR1 is SGHTA and CDR2 is FQGNSA. J was trimmed by 4 bases and V by 7 bases; bases with no gene match: 14. This CDR3 has 16 amino acids. DNA for the CDR3: TGTGCCAGCAACCCGCTTGGGGGAGGGTTCCCAGATACGCAGTATTTT. This translates into CASNPLGGGFPDTQYF.

CDR3 sequence (DNA): TGTGCCTGGAGCCCGGAGGGGGACGGGACCCAGTACTTC. Its protein is CAWSPEGDGTQYF. The J gene is TRBJ2-5, the V gene TRBV30, with D possibly called TRBD1 or TRBD2 (6 bases each). V lost 3 bases to trimming and J lost 7 bases, with 15 bases between them. Germline lookup yields CDR1 GTSNPN and CDR2 SVGIG (reference sequence). CDR3 size: 13 residues.

The CDR3 nucleotides are TGTGCCAGTAGTCCCGGGACAGCTAATGAAAAACTGTTTTTT. Translation: CASSPGTANEKLFF. The V call is TRBV19, the J call TRBJ1-4; 7 nucleotides line up with TRBD1. Germline loops: CDR1 LNHDA, CDR2 SQIVND (reference sequence). V lost 5 bases to trimming and J lost 3 bases; unmatched junction nucleotides: 3. The CDR3 runs 14 residues. Complete variable domain (other parts from reference TRBV19 and TRBJ1-4): DGGITQSPKYLFRKEGQNVTLSCEQNLNHDAMYWYRQDPGQGLRLIYYSQIVNDFQKGDIAEGYSVSREKKESFPLTVTSAQKNPTAFYLCASSPGTANEKLFFGSGTQLSVL.

V gene TRBV25-1 combines with J gene TRBJ2-5; the match to TRBD1 covers 7 bases. The CDR3 has 12 amino acids. Germline CDR1 is MGHDK and CDR2 is SYGVNS. Germline trimming cut 3 bases from V and 9 bases from J; bases unmatched to any gene: 4. The CDR3 DNA sequence: TGTGCCAGCAGTGAGGGACAGTGGGCCCAGTACTTC. It codes for CASSEGQWAQYF. Based on the CDR3 plus reference TRBV25-1 and TRBJ2-5, the full variable domain is EADIYQTPRYLVIGTGKKITLECSQTMGHDKMYWYQQDPGMELHLIHYSYGVNSTEKGDLSSESTVSRIRTEHFPLTLESARPSHTSQYLCASSEGQWAQYFGPGTRLLVL.

The V call is TRBV15, the J call TRBJ1-1; unclear D gene. Germline CDR1 and CDR2: LNHNV and YYDKDF (reference sequence). CDR3 length: 15 residues. The V gene lost 2 bases and the J gene lost 0 bases, with 10 bases spanning the gap. CDR3 region: CATSRTSQMNTEAFF. The CDR3 DNA reads as TGTGCCACCAGCAGAACCTCACAGATGAACACTGAAGCTTTCTTT. The full variable domain, rest sourced from reference TRBV15 and TRBJ1-1, is DAMVIQNPRYQVTQFGKPVTLSCSQTLNHNVMYWYQQKSSQAPKLLFHYYDKDFNNEADTPDNFQSRRPNTSFCFLDIRSPGLGDTAMYLCATSRTSQMNTEAFFGQGTRLTVV.